This T cell receptor (beta chain) was sequenced for a study of T cells in Graves' hyperthyroidism and ophthalmopathy (dated by TCRdb to 2018 to 2020). With regard to the full study: Peripheral blood was sampled at the time of initial diagnosis, prior to any treatment. TCR V-J signatures able to tell the groups apart were searched for in a discovery cohort of 95 to 100 patients, of whom 43 had Graves' ophthalmopathy and 55 to 65 had stable Graves' hyperthyroidism. Whether ophthalmopathy could be predicted prospectively was tested in an independent validation cohort made up of roughly 20 hyperthyroidism patients plus 17 patients who later progressed to ophthalmopathy. The 85 to 100 discovery patients were randomly split 7:3 into training and test sets. In addition, the study compared T-cell repertoires in thyroid tissue and in blood from about 6 Graves' hyperthyroidism patients. After sampling, hyperthyroidism patients received methimazole starting at 30 mg daily, and ophthalmopathy patients received high-dose intravenous methylprednisolone. According to the paper, TCR Vbeta CDR3 sequencing was carried out on over 130 peripheral blood samples, which came from under 50 ophthalmopathy, under 85 hyperthyroidism and roughly 17 progressor patients. Findings and caveats that apply to the study as a whole: Most expanded thyroid clonotypes (frequency above 0.001) were also found in blood, which suggests that blood repertoires may mirror thyroid immune responses. In cross-validation, a model built on a 13 V-J signature told ophthalmopathy apart from stable hyperthyroidism with approximately 90% sensitivity and about 81% specificity, and in testing the same model reached 80%/75%. Sample size was not statistically predetermined, and investigators were not blinded to group allocation. In validation, the model predicted progression to ophthalmopathy a median of about 6.8 months before onset, with over 60% sensitivity and about 72% specificity.

Spanning cysteine to phenylalanine, the CDR3 consists of 13 amino acids. Just the 39-base CDR3 DNA is kept, in frame starting at base 1. Trimming costs V 2 bases and J 1 base, and their ends lie 6 bases apart. CDR1 and CDR2, looked up from the germline V gene, are SGDLS and YYNGEE. TCR beta CDR3 regions were amplified from RNA transcripts. For the first round of RT-PCR on the TCR CDR3, the HTBI primer set was used together with the Qiagen OneStep RT-PCR kit. Libraries were constructed in a second round of multiplex PCR, after which size selection and purification were performed. The libraries were sequenced on an Illumina HiSeq2000 using paired-end 100 bp reads. Concerning the study's data processing: SOAPnuke was used to process the raw data, with reads discarded if the reads contained adapters or uncalled bases, had a mean Phred below 15, or lacked an exact constant-primer or identifier match. COPE v1.2.5 was used to merge high-quality paired reads, and clonotypes were defined as unique nucleotide sequences. MiTCR v1.1 was used to align the clonotypes against IMGT TRBV, TRBD and TRBJ reference segments. Only V-J combinations with frequency above 0.0001, covering 99.2% of repertoires, were analysed. The TCS score was defined as F50 (clonal expansion) divided by E x V (chaos), with BLOSUM62-based TCRdist calculated between CDR3 peptides within each V-J. Welch's t-statistics and random forest reduced approximately 520 V-J features to 10 to 15, which were used in a naive Bayes classifier (R e1071). TCRdb's own reprocessing of the public reads used fastp at Q25 and MiXCR and kept productive beta chains. Rows are unified per CDR3 protein, each entry keeping the most common DNA and genes. The authors' filters were not applied to this entry. Recorded for this sample are around 600,000 distinct CDR3 sequences; about 14% of them occurred a single time. The ten top clones hold around 13% of the sample.

Ophthalmopathy patients had moderately to severely active disease, with a Clinical Activity Score of 3 or more, a NOSPECS grade of 4 or more, and a disease duration of less than 3 months. The study excluded patients with uncontrolled infections, other autoimmune diseases, pregnancy or lactation. Diagnoses relied on clinical symptoms, serum thyroxine and TRAb, thyroid ultrasound and orbital computed tomography. PBMCs were separated from roughly 9.3 ml of fresh peripheral blood using Ficoll-Paque density gradient centrifugation. Trizol reagent was used to extract total RNA, and RNA quality was then checked on an Agilent 2100 Bioanalyzer. In its sample, this clonotype was seen a few times. Its specific antigen is unknown. One base away there is no much larger clone; base qualities are not given.

The sample was blood. The TCR was taken from a woman in her fifties or sixties with Graves' ophthalmopathy. Recombination joined TRBV9 with TRBJ1-1; the D gene remains uncertain. The CDR3 region: CASSVRGNTEAFF. In nucleotide form, the sequence is TGTGCCAGCAGCGTCCGTGGGAACACTGAAGCTTTCTTT.